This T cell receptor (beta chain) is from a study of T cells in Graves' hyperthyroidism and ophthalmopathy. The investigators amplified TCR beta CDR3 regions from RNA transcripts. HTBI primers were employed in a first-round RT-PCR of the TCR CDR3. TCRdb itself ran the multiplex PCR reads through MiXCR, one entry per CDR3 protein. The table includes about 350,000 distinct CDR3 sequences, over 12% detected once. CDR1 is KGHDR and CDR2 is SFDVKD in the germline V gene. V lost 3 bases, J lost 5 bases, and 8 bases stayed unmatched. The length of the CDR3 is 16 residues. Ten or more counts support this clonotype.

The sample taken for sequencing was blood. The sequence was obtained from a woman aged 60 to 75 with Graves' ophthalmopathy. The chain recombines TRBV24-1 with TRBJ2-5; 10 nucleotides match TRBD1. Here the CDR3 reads CATSDTGTGVLETQYF. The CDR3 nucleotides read TGTGCCACCAGTGATACCGGGACAGGGGTTTTGGAGACCCAGTACTTC.